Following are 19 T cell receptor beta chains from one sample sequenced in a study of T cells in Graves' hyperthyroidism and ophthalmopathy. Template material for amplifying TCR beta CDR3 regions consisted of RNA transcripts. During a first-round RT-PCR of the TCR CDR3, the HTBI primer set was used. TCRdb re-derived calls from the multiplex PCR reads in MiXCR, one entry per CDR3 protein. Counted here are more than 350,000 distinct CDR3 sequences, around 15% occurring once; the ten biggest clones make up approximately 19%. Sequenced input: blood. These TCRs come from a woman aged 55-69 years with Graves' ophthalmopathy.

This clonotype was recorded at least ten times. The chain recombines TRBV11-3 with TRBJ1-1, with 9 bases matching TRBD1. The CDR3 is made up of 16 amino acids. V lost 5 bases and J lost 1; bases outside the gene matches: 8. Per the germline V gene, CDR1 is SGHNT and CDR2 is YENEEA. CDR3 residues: CASSLGQGTTNTEAFF. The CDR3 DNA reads TGTGCCAGCAGCCTTGGACAGGGGACCACGAACACTGAAGCTTTCTTT.

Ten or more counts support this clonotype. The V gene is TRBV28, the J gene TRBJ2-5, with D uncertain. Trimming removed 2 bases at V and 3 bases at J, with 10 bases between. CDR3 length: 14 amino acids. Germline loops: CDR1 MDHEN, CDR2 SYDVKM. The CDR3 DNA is TGTGCCAGCAGTTTAATCGACGTTAAAGAGACCCAGTACTTC. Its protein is CASSLIDVKETQYF.

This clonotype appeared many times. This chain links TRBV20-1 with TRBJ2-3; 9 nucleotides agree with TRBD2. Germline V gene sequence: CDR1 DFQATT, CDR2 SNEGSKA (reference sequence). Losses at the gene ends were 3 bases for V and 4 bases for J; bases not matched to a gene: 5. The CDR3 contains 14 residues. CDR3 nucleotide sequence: TGCAGTGCTAGTGTGGCGGGAGGGGCAGATACGCAGTATTTT. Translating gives CSASVAGGADTQYF.

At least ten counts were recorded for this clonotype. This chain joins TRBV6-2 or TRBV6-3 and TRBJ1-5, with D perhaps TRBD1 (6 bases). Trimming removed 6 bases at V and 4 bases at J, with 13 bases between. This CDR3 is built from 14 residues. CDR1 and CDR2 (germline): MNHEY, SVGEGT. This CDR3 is CASSIQGGNQPQHF. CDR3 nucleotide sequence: TGTGCCAGCAGCATACAGGGTGGAAATCAGCCCCAGCATTTT.

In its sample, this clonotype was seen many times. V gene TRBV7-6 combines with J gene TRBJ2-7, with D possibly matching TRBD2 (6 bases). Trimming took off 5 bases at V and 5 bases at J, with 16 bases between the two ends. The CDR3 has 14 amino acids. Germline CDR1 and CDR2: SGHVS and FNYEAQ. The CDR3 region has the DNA TGTGCCAGCAGCCCAGAGATAGCGGCCCACGAGCAGTACTTC. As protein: CASSPEIAAHEQYF.

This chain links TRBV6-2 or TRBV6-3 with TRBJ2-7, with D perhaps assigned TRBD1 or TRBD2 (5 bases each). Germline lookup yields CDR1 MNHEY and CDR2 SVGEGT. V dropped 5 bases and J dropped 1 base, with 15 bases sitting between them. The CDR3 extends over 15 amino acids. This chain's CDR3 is CASSRPGTQSYEQYF. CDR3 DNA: TGTGCCAGCAGTCGACCCGGGACCCAGTCCTACGAGCAGTACTTC.

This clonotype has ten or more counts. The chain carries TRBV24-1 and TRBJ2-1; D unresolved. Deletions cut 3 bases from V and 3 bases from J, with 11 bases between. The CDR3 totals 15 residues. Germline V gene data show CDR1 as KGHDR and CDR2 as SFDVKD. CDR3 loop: CATSDPNGFYNEQFF. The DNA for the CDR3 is TGTGCCACCAGTGATCCTAACGGATTCTACAATGAGCAGTTCTTC.

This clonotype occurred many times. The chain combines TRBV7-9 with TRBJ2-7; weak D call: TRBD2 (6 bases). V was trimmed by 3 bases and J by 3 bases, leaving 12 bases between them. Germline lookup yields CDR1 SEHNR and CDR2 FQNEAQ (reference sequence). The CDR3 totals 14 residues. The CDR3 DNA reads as TGTGCCAGCAGCTTGGACGGGGGTGTCTACGAGCAGTACTTC. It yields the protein CASSLDGGVYEQYF.

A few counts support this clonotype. The CDR3 sequence is CSARDDRSRYSSYEQYF. As DNA, the CDR3 is TGCAGTGCTAGAGATGACAGGTCCCGTTACAGCTCCTACGAGCAGTACTTC. The chain uses TRBV20-1 and TRBJ2-7, with D possibly TRBD1 on 6 matching bases. The CDR3 is 17 residues long. Trimming cost V 0 bases and J 0 bases, with 18 bases left between them. CDR1 DFQATT and CDR2 SNEGSKA come from the germline V gene (reference sequence).

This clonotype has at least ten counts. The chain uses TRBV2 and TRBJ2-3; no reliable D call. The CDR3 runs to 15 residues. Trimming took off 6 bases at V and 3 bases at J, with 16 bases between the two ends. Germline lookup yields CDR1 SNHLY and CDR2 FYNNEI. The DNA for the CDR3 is TGTGCCAGCAGGCCCAGTAGAGGCCTTACAGATACGCAGTATTTT. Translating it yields CASRPSRGLTDTQYF.

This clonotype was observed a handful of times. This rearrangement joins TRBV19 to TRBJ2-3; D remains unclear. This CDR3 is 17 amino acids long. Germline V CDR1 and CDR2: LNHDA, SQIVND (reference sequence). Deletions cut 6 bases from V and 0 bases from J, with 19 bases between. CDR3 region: CASSFLLTAPSTDTQYF. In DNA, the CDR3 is TGTGCCAGTAGCTTCCTGCTGACGGCTCCTAGCACAGATACGCAGTATTTT.

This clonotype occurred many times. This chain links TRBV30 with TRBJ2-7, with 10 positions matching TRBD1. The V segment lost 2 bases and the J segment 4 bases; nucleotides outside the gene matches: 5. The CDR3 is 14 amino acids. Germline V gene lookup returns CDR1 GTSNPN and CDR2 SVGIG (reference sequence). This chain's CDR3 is CAWSQEGQGYEQYF. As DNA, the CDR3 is TGTGCCTGGAGTCAGGAGGGACAGGGGTACGAGCAGTACTTC.

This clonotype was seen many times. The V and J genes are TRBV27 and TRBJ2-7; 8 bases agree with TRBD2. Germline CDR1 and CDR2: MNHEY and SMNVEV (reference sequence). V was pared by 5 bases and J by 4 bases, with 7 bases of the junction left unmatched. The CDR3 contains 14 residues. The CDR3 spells CASSPRGGAYEQYF. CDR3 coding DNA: TGTGCCAGCAGTCCCCGGGGGGGAGCGTACGAGCAGTACTTC.

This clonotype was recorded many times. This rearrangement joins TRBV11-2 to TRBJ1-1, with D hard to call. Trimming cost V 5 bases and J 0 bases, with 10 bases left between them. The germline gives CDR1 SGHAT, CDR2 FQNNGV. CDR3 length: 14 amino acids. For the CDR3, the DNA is TGTGCCAGCAGCCCGGTGGCAGTGAACACTGAAGCTTTCTTT. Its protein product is CASSPVAVNTEAFF.

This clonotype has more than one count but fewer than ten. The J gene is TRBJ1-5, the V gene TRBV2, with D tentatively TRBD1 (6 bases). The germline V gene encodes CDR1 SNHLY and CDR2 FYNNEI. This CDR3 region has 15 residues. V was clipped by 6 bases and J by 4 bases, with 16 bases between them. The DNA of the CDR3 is TGTGCCAGCAGCGCCCTACAGGGTGGGAATCAGCCCCAGCATTTT. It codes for CASSALQGGNQPQHF.

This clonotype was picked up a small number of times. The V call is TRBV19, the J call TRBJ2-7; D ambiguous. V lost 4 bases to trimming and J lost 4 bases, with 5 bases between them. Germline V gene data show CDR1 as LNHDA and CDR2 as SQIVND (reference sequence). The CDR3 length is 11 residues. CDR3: CASSNHYEQYF. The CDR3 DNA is TGTGCCAGTAGTAACCATTACGAGCAGTACTTC.

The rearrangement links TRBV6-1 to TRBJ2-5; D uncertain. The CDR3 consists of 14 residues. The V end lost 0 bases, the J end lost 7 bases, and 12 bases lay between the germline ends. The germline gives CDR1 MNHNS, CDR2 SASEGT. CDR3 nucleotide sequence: TGTGCCAGCAGTGAAGCCTACAGTCCAAGGACCCAGTACTTC. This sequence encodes CASSEAYSPRTQYF.

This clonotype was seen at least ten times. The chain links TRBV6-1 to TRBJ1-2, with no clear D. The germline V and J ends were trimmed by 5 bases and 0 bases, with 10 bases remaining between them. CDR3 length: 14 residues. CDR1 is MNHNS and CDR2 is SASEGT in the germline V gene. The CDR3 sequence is CASSNLGANYGYTF. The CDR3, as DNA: TGTGCCAGCAGTAACCTCGGGGCTAACTATGGCTACACCTTC.

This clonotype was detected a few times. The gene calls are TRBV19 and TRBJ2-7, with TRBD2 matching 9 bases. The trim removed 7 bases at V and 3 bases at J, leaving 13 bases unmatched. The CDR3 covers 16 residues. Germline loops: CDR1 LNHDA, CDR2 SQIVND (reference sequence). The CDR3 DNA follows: TGTGCCAGTAAGCGGGGGGCGGGAGGATATGACTACGAGCAGTACTTC. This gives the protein CASKRGAGGYDYEQYF.